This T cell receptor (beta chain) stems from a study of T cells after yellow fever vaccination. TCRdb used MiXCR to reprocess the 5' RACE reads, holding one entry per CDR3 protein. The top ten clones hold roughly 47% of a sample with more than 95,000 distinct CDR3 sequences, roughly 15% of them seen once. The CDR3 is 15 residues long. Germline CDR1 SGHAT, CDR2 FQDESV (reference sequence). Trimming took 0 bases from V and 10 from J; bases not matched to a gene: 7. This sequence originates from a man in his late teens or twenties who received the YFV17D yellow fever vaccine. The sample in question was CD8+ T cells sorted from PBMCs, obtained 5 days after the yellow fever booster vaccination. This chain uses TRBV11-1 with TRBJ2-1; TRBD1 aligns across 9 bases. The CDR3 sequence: CASSLAGTGTREQFF. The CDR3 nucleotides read TGTGCCAGCAGCTTAGCAGGGACAGGGACAAGGGAGCAGTTCTTC.